This T cell receptor (beta chain) was sequenced for a study of T-cell memory formation after mild COVID-19. MiXCR, applied by TCRdb to the 5' RACE reads, yields one record per CDR3 protein. The repertoire holds 300,000 to 400,000 distinct CDR3 sequences, with approximately 15% as singletons. In this sample, this clonotype turned up a few times. The V gene's germline CDR1 is SEHNR and CDR2 FQNEAQ (reference sequence). This CDR3 is 13 amino acids long. V lost 7 bases, J lost 6 bases, and 14 bases lay in between. Sequencing used PBMCs or a T cell subset sorted from them (not recorded which). The V gene is TRBV7-9, the J gene TRBJ2-3; the D gene is possibly TRBD2 (6 bases). This clonotype was sampled from a young man who had mild COVID-19 (a few samples of this study predate the infection). Cell type and time point are not known. The CDR3 spells CASTPPAGDTQYF. For the CDR3, the DNA is TGTGCCAGCACCCCCCCGGCGGGGGATACGCAGTATTTT.